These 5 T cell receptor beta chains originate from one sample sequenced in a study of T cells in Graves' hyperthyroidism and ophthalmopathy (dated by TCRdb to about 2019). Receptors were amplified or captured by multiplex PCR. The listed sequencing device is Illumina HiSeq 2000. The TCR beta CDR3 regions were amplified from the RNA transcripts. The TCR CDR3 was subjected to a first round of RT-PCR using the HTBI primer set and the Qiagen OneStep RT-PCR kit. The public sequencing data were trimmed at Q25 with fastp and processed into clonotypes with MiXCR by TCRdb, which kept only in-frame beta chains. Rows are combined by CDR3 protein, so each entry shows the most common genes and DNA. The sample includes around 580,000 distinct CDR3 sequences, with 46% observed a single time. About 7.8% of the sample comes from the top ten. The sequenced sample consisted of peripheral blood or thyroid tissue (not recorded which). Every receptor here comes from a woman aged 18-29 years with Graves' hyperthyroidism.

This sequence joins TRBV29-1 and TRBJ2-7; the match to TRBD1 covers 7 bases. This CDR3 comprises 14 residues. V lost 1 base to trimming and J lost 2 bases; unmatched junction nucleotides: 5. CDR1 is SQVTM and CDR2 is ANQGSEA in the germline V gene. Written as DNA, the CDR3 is TGCAGCGTTGAAGGTCCCACAGGGGCCTACGAGCAGTACTTC. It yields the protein CSVEGPTGAYEQYF.

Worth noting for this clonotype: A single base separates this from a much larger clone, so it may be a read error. The CDR3 sequence: CASSLEPNRGSSYEQCF. Here the CDR3 DNA reads TGCGCCAGCAGCTTGGAACCTAACAGGGGGAGCTCCTACGAGCAGTGCTTC. The chain recombines TRBV7-6 with TRBJ2-7, with TRBD1 matching 8 bases. The germline CDR1 and CDR2 sequences are SGHVS and FNYEAQ. The CDR3 is 17 residues long.

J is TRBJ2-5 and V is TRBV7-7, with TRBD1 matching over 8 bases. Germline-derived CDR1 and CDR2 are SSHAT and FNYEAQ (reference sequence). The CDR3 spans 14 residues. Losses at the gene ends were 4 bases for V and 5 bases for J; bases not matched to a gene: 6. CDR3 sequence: CASSSDRGKETQYF. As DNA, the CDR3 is TGTGCCAGCAGCTCCGACAGGGGAAAGGAGACCCAGTACTTC. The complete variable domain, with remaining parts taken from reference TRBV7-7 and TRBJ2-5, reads GAGVSQSPRYKVTKRGQDVTLRCDPISSHATLYWYQQALGQGPEFLTYFNYEAQPDKSGLPSDRFSAERPEGSISTLTIQRTEQRDSAMYRCASSSDRGKETQYFGPGTRLLVL.

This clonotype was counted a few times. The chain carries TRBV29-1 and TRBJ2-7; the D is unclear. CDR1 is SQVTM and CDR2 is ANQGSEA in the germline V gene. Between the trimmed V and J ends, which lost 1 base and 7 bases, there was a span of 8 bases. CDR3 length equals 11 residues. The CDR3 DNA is TGCAGCGTTGAAGGGTTCAATGAGCAGTACTTC. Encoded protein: CSVEGFNEQYF.

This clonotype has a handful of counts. CDR3 amino acids: CASSQDRGSGAGELFF. CDR3 in DNA: TGCGCCAGCAGCCAAGATCGCGGGAGTGGTGCCGGGGAGCTGTTTTTT. This chain uses TRBV4-1 with TRBJ2-2, with 7 bases fitting TRBD2. Germline lookup yields CDR1 MGHRA and CDR2 YSYEKL. The CDR3 extends over 16 amino acids. V was pared by 0 bases and J by 6 bases, with 7 bases of the junction left unmatched.